The sequence of this TCR beta chain was determined in a study of OX40 agonist ivuxolimab in advanced cancers. V was pared by 2 bases and J by 6 bases, with 14 bases of the junction left unmatched. Per germline, CDR1 SGHNT and CDR2 YYREEE (reference sequence). CDR3 length: 16 amino acids. Libraries were prepared by immunoSEQ multiplex PCR; TCRdb keeps only in-frame clonotypes and omits some of them. The sample has fewer than 40,000 clones; about four fifths are singletons. Study-wide points: CD4+ and CD8+ blood T cells expanded clonally by week 6 at 0.1 to 3.0 mg/kg.

To note about this clone: Its antigen is undetermined.

The J gene is TRBJ2-7, the V gene TRBV5-4; 7 bases align to TRBD1. The TCR originated in an adult with an advanced solid tumor such as melanoma, head and neck, liver or kidney cancer. The sample consisted of CD4+ or CD8+ T cells sorted from blood, taken in a trial of the OX40 agonist ivuxolimab. DNA for the CDR3: TGTGCCAGCAGCTTCGGAAACAGGGGATACGCGGGCGAGCAGTACTTC. It yields the protein CASSFGNRGYAGEQYF.